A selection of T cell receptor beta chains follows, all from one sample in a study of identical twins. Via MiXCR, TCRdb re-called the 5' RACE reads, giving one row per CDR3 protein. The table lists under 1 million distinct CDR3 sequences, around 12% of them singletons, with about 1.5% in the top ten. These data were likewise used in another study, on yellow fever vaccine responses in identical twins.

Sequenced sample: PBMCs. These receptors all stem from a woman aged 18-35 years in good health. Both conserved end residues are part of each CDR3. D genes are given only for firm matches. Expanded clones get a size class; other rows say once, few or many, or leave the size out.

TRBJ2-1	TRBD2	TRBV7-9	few	TGTGCCAGCAGCCAGACTAGCAAGGGTAATGAGCAGTTCTTC	CASSQTSKGNEQFF
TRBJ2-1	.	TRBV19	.	TGTGCCAGTAGTATCTCGAGTGCGGCGCGTGAGCAGTTCTTC	CASSISSAAREQFF
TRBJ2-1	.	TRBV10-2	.	TGCGCCAGCAGTGAAATCGGACCTCCTACCAATGAGCAGTTCTTC	CASSEIGPPTNEQFF
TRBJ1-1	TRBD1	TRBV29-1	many	TGCAGCGTTGACCCGGACAGGGGATACACTGAAGCTTTCTTT	CSVDPDRGYTEAFF
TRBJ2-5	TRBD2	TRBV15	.	TGTGCCACCAGCAGAGAACAGACTAGCGGGTATCAAGAGACCCAGTACTTC	CATSREQTSGYQETQYF
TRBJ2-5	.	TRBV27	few	TGTGCCAGCAGTCCTCGGACGGGACGTGTGACCCAGTACTTC	CASSPRTGRVTQYF
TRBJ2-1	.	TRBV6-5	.	TGTGCCAGCAGTTACTCTGTGGAATCCGCCTACAATGAGCAGTTCTTC	CASSYSVESAYNEQFF
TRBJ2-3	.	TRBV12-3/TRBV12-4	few	TGTGCCAGCAGAAACGGCGGCACAGATACGCAGTATTTT	CASRNGGTDTQYF
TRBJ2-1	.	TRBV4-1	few	TGCGCCAGCAGCCAAGGTGGGCAATCCAATGAGCAGTTCTTC	CASSQGGQSNEQFF
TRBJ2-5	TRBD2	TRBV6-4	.	TGTGCCAGCAGCGGAACCGGGACTAGGGAGACCCAGTACTTC	CASSGTGTRETQYF
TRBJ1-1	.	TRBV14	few	TGTGCCAGCAGCCTGCCCGGGACATCGAACACTGAAGCTTTCTTT	CASSLPGTSNTEAFF
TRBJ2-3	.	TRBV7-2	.	TGTGCCAGCAGCTCCCCCGGGAACACAGATACGCAGTATTTT	CASSSPGNTDTQYF
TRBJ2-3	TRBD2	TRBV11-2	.	TGTGCCAGCAGCCGCCGTGCCACTAGCGGGGAGGCCAGTACGCAGTATTTT	CASSRRATSGEASTQYF
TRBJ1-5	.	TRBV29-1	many	TGCAGCGTTGTCGGGGATATAGGTCAGCCCCAGCATTTT	CSVVGDIGQPQHF
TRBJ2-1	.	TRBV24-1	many	TGTGCCACCAGTGACCTAGGAGGGGTGAACAATGAGCAGTTCTTC	CATSDLGGVNNEQFF
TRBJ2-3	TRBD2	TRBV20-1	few	TGCAGTGCTCGTCGACTAGCGGAGAGCACAGATACGCAGTATTTT	CSARRLAESTDTQYF